A single sample gave rise to the 2 T cell receptor beta chains below, sequenced in a study. Using its own MiXCR run on the 5' RACE reads, TCRdb lists one record per CDR3 protein. Seen here are fewer than 60,000 distinct CDR3 sequences, 28% observed once, and the top ten hold 2.1%. The material sequenced was naive CD4+ T cells sorted from blood. Indicated subset: naive CD4+ T cells, CD4+CD45RA+CD25-. The receptors here all came from a female donor with breast cancer.

This clonotype was observed many times. V gene TRBV20-1 combines with J gene TRBJ2-3; 9 positions match TRBD1. The length of the CDR3 is 14 residues. The V segment lost 6 bases and the J segment 4 bases; nucleotides outside the gene matches: 8. The V gene's germline CDR1 is DFQATT and CDR2 SNEGSKA (reference sequence). CDR3 protein: CSALDRGSADTQYF. CDR3 sequence (DNA): TGCAGTGCCCTGGACAGGGGTAGCGCAGATACGCAGTATTTT.

Only a few counts were recorded for this clonotype. The chain has TRBV7-9 and TRBJ1-6; unclear D gene. The CDR3 is made up of 16 amino acids. Per germline, CDR1 SEHNR and CDR2 FQNEAQ (reference sequence). Trimming took off 0 bases at V and 5 bases at J, with 11 bases between the two ends. The chain's CDR3 is CASSLARTVHNSPLHF. The DNA for the CDR3 is TGTGCCAGCAGCTTAGCGAGGACGGTTCATAATTCACCCCTCCACTTT.